This T cell receptor (beta chain) was captured in a study of graft-versus-host responses after intestinal transplantation. Here immunoSEQ multiplex PCR was the method, and the copy in TCRdb shows in-frame clones only, minus some. This sample has tens of thousands of clones, with under 95% found just once. Germline V gives CDR1 SGHRS, CDR2 YFSETQ. The CDR3 has 11 amino acids. Trimming removed 4 bases at V and 6 bases at J, with 5 bases between. General observations from the study: Allografts of one patient group, those with graft-donor T cell macrochimerism, had high graft-versus-host to host-versus-graft clonal ratios.

Points on this clone: Its antigen is currently unknown.

The source of this sequence is a human patient who received an intestinal transplant, so some T cells may come from the graft donor. Sequencing was performed on PBMCs, taken roughly 120 days after intestinal transplantation. The genes are TRBV5-1 and TRBJ2-1, with D unresolved. The CDR3 DNA reads as TGCGCCAGCAGCGACTTCAATGAGCAGTTCTTC. Translated: CASSDFNEQFF.